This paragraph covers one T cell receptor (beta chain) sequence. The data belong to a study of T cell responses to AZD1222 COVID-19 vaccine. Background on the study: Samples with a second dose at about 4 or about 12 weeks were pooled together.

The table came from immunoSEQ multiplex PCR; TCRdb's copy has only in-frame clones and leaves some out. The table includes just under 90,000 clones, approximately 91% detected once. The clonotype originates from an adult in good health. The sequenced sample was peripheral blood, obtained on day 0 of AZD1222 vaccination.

The CDR3: CASSFALAGGRNEQFF. The CDR3 DNA reads as TGCGCCAGCAGCTTTGCTCTAGCGGGAGGCCGCAATGAGCAGTTCTTC. The chain links TRBV5-1 to TRBJ2-1, with 11 bases fitting TRBD2. This CDR3 region has 16 residues. V shed 2 bases and J 6 bases; nucleotides not matched to a gene: 7. Germline CDR1 SGHRS, CDR2 YFSETQ.